These 13 T cell receptor beta chains originate from one sample sequenced in a study of shared clonotypes between healthy human individuals. Method: immunoSEQ multiplex PCR; TCRdb's copy keeps in-frame clones and lacks some. Here the sample spans millions of clones, more than 80% being singletons. Sequencing was carried out using naive CD4+ T cells sorted from blood. Subset reported: CD45RA+ positively selected. These receptors all come from a man aged 18 to 29 in good health.

The V call is TRBV4-3, the J call TRBJ2-7, with D unclear. This CDR3 region has 14 residues. V lost 7 bases, J lost 6 bases, and 19 bases lay in between. Germline V gene data show CDR1 as LGHNA and CDR2 as YSLEER. DNA for the CDR3: TGCGCCAGCATTCCTGGGAAAGTTAAATCCGAGCAGTACTTC. It specifies CASIPGKVKSEQYF.

V is TRBV18 and J is TRBJ1-3; the D is unclear. V was shortened by 6 bases and J by 0 bases, with 6 bases between the two germline ends. CDR1 KGHSH and CDR2 LQKENI come from the germline V gene. There are 13 residues in the CDR3. The CDR3 spells CASSELSGNTIYF. CDR3 nucleotide sequence: TGTGCCAGCTCTGAGCTCTCTGGAAACACCATATATTTT.

The chain links TRBV7-2 to TRBJ1-1; TRBD1 matches at 7 bases. The length of the CDR3 is 14 residues. In germline, CDR1 is SGHTA, CDR2 FQGNSA. The V and J ends lost 4 bases and 6 bases, in that order; junction bases with no gene match: 8. CDR3 in amino acids: CASSSGLQGAEAFF. The CDR3 nucleotides are TGTGCCAGCAGCTCAGGCCTCCAGGGGGCTGAAGCTTTCTTT. Drawing the rest from reference TRBV7-2 and TRBJ1-1, the complete variable domain is GAGVSQSPSNKVTEKGKDVELRCDPISGHTALYWYRQSLGQGLEFLIYFQGNSAPDKSGLPSDRFSAERTGGSVSTLTIQRTQQEDSAVYLCASSSGLQGAEAFFGQGTRLTVV.

J is TRBJ1-2 and V is TRBV5-6, with D possibly matching TRBD1 (6 bases). Trimming removed 0 bases at V and 14 bases at J, with 14 bases between. CDR1 SGHDT and CDR2 YYEEEE come from the germline V gene. The length of the CDR3 is 12 residues. This CDR3 is CASSLGAGARTF. The CDR3 region has the DNA TGTGCCAGCAGCTTGGGGGCAGGGGCGAGGACCTTC.

The chain links TRBV7-2 to TRBJ2-2; 8 bases line up with TRBD2. Germline V lookup: CDR1 SGHTA, CDR2 FQGNSA. The length of the CDR3 is 15 residues. J lost 0 bases, V lost 6 bases, and 3 bases had no gene match. Here the CDR3 reads CASRTSGSNTGELFF. CDR3 bases: TGTGCCAGCAGAACTAGCGGATCGAACACCGGGGAGCTGTTTTTT. The whole variable domain, filled in from reference TRBV7-2 and TRBJ2-2, reads GAGVSQSPSNKVTEKGKDVELRCDPISGHTALYWYRQSLGQGLEFLIYFQGNSAPDKSGLPSDRFSAERTGGSVSTLTIQRTQQEDSAVYLCASRTSGSNTGELFFGEGSRLTVL.

The chain links TRBV9 to TRBJ2-1, with 10 positions matching TRBD1. CDR3 length: 14 residues. Germline V lookup: CDR1 SGDLS, CDR2 YYNGEE. The junction had 6 bases not matched to a gene; V was cut back by 2 bases and J by 10 bases. CDR3 coding DNA: TGTGCCAGCAGCGTCCGACAGGGGGCTAGGGAGCAGTTCTTC. Encoded protein: CASSVRQGAREQFF.

The V and J genes are TRBV10-3 and TRBJ2-7, with a possible D match to TRBD2 (5 bases). Germline loops: CDR1 ENHRY, CDR2 SYGVKD. The CDR3 has 13 amino acids. V was cut by 11 bases and J by 9 bases, with 23 bases left in between. The CDR3 region has the DNA TGTGCCTCCGGCCCCTCAGGCGACGGAGGGCAGTACTTC. Protein product: CASGPSGDGGQYF.

The chain is built from TRBV10-3 and TRBJ1-4; no definite D call. The V end lost 2 bases, the J end lost 12 bases, and 10 bases lay between the germline ends. Germline V gene sequence: CDR1 ENHRY, CDR2 SYGVKD. The CDR3 is 12 residues long. The CDR3 DNA is TGTGCCATCAGTGAGGATTTCCGGGAACTGTTTTTT. Translating it yields CAISEDFRELFF.

This clone was observed a few times. CDR3 residues: CASSSDSSRSYEQYF. Written as DNA, the CDR3 is TGTGCCAGCAGCTCCGACAGCTCTCGCTCCTACGAGCAGTACTTC. The V and J genes are TRBV2 and TRBJ2-7; TRBD1 is a possible D gene (5 bases). Per the germline V gene, CDR1 is SNHLY and CDR2 is FYNNEI. The CDR3 has 15 residues. Trimming pared 6 bases from V and 0 bases from J, leaving 15 bases between.

The CDR3 loop reads CASSLEGGANQPQHF. CDR3 DNA: TGCGCCAGCAGCTTGGAAGGGGGGGCCAATCAGCCCCAGCATTTT. The chain links TRBV5-1 to TRBJ1-5; TRBD1 is a possible D gene (6 bases). The germline V gene encodes CDR1 SGHRS and CDR2 YFSETQ. V was clipped by 0 bases and J by 3 bases, with 10 bases between them. This CDR3 has 15 amino acids.

The chain has TRBV19 and TRBJ2-5; D remains unclear. The CDR3 is 12 amino acids. Germline lookup yields CDR1 LNHDA and CDR2 SQIVND (reference sequence). V was trimmed by 5 bases and J by 5 bases, leaving 9 bases between them. The CDR3 reads CASSGSWETQYF. CDR3 DNA: TGTGCCAGTAGTGGCTCTTGGGAGACCCAGTACTTC.

V usage is TRBV15 and J usage is TRBJ2-2, with a possible D match to TRBD1 (5 bases). V lost 2 bases and J 3 bases, leaving 7 bases between the germline ends. The CDR3 is made up of 14 amino acids. Germline CDR1 LNHNV, CDR2 YYDKDF (reference sequence). The CDR3 reads CATSRQGYTGELFF. The CDR3 bases are TGTGCCACCAGCAGACAGGGATACACCGGGGAGCTGTTTTTT.

A note on this clone: Different DNA sequences within this sample yield the same CDR3. V and J are TRBV5-6 and TRBJ2-7, with a weak D call TRBD2 (6 bases). The CDR3 sequence is 14 residues long. V was clipped by 2 bases and J by 2 bases, with 11 bases between them. Per the germline V gene, CDR1 is SGHDT and CDR2 is YYEEEE. The DNA for the CDR3 is TGTGCCAGCAGCTTAGGGGCGGGACCCTACGAGCAGTACTTC. It translates to CASSLGAGPYEQYF.